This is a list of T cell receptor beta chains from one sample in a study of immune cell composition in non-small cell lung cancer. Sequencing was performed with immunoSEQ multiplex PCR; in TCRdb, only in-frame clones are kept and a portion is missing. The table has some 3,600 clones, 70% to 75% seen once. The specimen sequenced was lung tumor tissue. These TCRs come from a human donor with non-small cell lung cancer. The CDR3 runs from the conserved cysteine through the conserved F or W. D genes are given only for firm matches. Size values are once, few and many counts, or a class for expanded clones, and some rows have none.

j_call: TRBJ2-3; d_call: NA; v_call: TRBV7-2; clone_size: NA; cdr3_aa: CASSRGERDTQYF; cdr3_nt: TGTGCCAGCAGCCGAGGGGAGAGGGATACGCAGTATTTT
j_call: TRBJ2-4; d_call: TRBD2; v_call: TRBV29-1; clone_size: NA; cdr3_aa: CSVEGPSSGSSRAKNIQYF; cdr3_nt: TGCAGCGTTGAAGGGCCGTCTAGCGGGAGTTCGCGGGCCAAAAACATTCAGTACTTC
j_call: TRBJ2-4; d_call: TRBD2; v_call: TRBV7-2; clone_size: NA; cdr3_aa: CASSLELAGGVQYF; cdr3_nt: TGTGCCAGCAGCTTAGAACTAGCGGGGGGGGTTCAGTACTTC
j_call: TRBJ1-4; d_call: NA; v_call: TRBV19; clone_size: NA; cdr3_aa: CASSRTETNEKLFF; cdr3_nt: TGTGCCAGTAGTAGGACAGAGACTAATGAAAAACTGTTTTTT
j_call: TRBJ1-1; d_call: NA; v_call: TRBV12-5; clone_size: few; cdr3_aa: CASGLDENEAFF; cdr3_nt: TGTGCTAGTGGTTTGGACGAGAATGAAGCTTTCTTT
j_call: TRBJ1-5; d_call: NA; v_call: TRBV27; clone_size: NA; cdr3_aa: CASSVDWNQPQHF; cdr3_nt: TGTGCCAGCAGTGTCGACTGGAATCAGCCCCAGCATTTT
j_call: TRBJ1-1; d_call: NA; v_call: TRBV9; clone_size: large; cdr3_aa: CASSVARSGLEAFF; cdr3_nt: TGTGCCAGCAGCGTAGCTCGTTCCGGACTTGAAGCTTTCTTT
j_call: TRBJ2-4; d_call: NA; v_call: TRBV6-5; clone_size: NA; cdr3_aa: CASSYSKGPPKNIQYF; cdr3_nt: TGTGCCAGCAGTTACTCGAAAGGCCCGCCCAAAAACATTCAGTACTTC
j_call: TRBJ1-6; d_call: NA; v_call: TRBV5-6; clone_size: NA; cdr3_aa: CASSLGRASYSPLHF; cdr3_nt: TGTGCCAGCAGCTTGGGGAGGGCCTCCTATTCACCCCTCCACTTT
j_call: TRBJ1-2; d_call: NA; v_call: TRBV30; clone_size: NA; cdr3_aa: CAWSVVPSGGYTF; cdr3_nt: TGTGCCTGGAGTGTGGTACCTAGTGGGGGCTACACCTTC
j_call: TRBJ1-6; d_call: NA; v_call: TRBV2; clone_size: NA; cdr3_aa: CASTQQWDGDSPLHF; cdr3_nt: TGTGCCAGCACCCAGCAATGGGACGGCGATTCACCCCTCCACTTT
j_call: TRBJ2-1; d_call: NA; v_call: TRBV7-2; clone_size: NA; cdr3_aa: CASSTGGWGTSEQFF; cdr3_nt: TGTGCCAGCAGCACCGGAGGATGGGGGACAAGTGAGCAGTTCTTC
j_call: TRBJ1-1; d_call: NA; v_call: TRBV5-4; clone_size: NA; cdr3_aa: CASSYGTGFSSEAFF; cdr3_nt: TGTGCCAGCAGCTATGGAACAGGGTTCTCTTCTGAAGCTTTCTTT
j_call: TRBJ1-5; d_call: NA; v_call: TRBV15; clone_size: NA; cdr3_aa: CATSRDNPGQPQHF; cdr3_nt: TGTGCCACCAGCAGAGATAATCCGGGACAGCCCCAGCATTTT
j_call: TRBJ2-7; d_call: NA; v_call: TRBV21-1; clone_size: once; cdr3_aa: CASRPGTGSNEQYF; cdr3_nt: TGTGCCAGCCGGCCGGGGACAGGGAGCAACGAGCAGTACTTC
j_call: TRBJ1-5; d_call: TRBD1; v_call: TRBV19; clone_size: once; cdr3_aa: CASSIGVGTGFGQPQHF; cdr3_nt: TGTGCCAGTAGTATAGGGGTCGGGACAGGGTTCGGTCAGCCCCAGCATTTT
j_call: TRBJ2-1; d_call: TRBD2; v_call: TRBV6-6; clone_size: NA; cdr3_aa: CASSSLAGGLEKQFF; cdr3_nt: TGTGCCAGCAGTTCACTAGCGGGGGGGCTGGAAAAGCAGTTCTTC
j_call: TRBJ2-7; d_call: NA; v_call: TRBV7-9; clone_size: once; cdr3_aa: CASSLLPGSYEQYF; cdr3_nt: TGTGCCAGCAGCTTGTTGCCGGGGTCCTACGAGCAGTACTTC
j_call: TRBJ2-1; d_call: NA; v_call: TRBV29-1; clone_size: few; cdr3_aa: CSVRIGRDGNEQFF; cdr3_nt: TGCAGCGTCCGAATCGGGCGGGATGGGAATGAGCAGTTCTTC
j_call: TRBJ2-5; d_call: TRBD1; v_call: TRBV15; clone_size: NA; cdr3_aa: CATSRGQGVVETQYF; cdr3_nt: TGTGCCACCAGCAGGGGACAGGGAGTCGTGGAGACCCAGTACTTC
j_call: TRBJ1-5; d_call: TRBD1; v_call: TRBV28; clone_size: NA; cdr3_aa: CASSLQGAGQPQHF; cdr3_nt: TGTGCCAGCAGTTTACAGGGGGCTGGTCAGCCCCAGCATTTT
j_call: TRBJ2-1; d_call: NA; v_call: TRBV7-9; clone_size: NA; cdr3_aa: CASTLFLASSSYNEQFF; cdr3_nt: TGTGCCAGCACCCTATTTCTAGCGTCGAGCTCCTACAATGAGCAGTTCTTC
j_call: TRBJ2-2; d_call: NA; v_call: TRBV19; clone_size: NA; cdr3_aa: CASSMWGVTRNTGELFF; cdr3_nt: TGTGCCAGTAGTATGTGGGGAGTTACGAGGAACACCGGGGAGCTGTTTTTT
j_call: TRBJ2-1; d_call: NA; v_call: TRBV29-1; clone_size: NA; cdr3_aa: CSVEGGNSVGQFF; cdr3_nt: TGCAGCGTTGAAGGGGGCAATAGCGTTGGGCAGTTCTTC
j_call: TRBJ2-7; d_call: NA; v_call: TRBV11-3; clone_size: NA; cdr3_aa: CASSLEVDREQYF; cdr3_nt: TGTGCCAGCAGCTTAGAGGTCGACAGGGAGCAGTACTTC
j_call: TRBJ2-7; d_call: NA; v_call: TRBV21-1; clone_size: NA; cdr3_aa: CAETGPYEQYF; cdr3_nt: TGTGCGGAGACAGGGCCCTACGAGCAGTACTTC
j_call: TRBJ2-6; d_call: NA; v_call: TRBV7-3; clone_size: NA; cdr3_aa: CASSMLSRLQSRANVLTF; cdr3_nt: TGTGCCAGCAGCATGTTATCACGCTTACAAAGTCGGGCCAACGTCCTGACTTTC
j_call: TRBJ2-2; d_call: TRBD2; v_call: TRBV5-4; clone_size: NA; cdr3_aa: CASSSGTTNTGELFF; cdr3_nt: TGTGCCAGCAGCTCCGGGACTACGAACACCGGGGAGCTGTTTTTT
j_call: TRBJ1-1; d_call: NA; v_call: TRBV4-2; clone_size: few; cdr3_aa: CASSQPRTQEAFF; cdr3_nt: TGTGCCAGCAGCCAACCTAGGACACAAGAAGCTTTCTTT
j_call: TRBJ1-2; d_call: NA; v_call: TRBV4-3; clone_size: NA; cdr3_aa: CASSQEDKGYGYTF; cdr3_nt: TGCGCCAGCAGCCAAGAGGACAAGGGATATGGCTACACCTTC
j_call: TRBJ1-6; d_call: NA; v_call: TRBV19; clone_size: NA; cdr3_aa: CASQLSYNSPLHF; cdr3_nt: TGTGCCAGTCAGCTATCCTATAATTCACCCCTCCACTTT
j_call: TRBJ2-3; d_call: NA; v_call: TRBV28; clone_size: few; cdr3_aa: CASSQESHGIIAGTDTQYF; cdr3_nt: TGTGCCAGCAGTCAGGAGTCGCACGGGATTATAGCGGGCACAGATACGCAGTATTTT
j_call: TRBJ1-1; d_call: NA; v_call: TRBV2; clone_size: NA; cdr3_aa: CANPQREITEAFF; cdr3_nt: TGTGCCAACCCACAGCGGGAGATTACTGAAGCTTTCTTT
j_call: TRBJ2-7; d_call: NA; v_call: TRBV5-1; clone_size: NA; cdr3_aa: CASSRSYEQYF; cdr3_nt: TGCGCCAGCAGTCGTTCCTACGAGCAGTACTTC
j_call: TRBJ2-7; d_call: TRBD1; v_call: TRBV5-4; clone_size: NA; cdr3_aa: CASSLAKDRGYEQYF; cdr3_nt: TGTGCCAGCAGCTTGGCCAAGGACAGGGGCTACGAGCAGTACTTC
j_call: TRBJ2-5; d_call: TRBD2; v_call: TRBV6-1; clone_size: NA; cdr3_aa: CASRGTSTDQETQYF; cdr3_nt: TGTGCCAGCAGGGGGACTAGTACGGACCAAGAGACCCAGTACTTC
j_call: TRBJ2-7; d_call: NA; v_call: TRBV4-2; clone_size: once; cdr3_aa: CASSQVNLDSYEQYF; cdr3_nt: TGTGCCAGCAGCCAAGTAAATCTAGACTCCTACGAGCAGTACTTC
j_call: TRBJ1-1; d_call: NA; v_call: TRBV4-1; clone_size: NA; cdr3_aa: CASSPLRGVGTEAFF; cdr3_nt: TGCGCCAGCAGCCCCCTCCGGGGAGTGGGGACTGAAGCTTTCTTT
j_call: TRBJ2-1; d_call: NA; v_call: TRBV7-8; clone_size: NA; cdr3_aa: CASSLVQDSSYNEQFF; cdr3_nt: TGTGCCAGCAGCTTAGTTCAGGATAGCTCCTACAATGAGCAGTTCTTC
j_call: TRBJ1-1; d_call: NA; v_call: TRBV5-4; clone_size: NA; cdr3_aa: CASSIGGETEAFF; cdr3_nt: TGTGCCAGCAGCATAGGAGGGGAAACTGAAGCTTTCTTT
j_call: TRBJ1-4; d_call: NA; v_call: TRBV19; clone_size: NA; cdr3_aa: CASSIGVANEKLFF; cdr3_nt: TGTGCCAGTAGTATCGGGGTGGCTAATGAAAAACTGTTTTTT
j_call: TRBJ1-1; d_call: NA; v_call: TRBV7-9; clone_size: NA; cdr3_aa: CASSSLGRGEGTEAFF; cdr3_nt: TGTGCCAGCAGCTCTTTAGGGCGGGGAGAGGGCACTGAAGCTTTCTTT
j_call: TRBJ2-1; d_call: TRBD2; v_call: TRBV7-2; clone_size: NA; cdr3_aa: CASSLVTSGGGEQFF; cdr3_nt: TGTGCCAGCAGCTTAGTTACTAGCGGGGGGGGTGAGCAGTTCTTC
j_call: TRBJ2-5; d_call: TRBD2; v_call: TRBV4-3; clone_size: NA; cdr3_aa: CASSQGSSGGQETQYF; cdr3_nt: TGCGCCAGCAGCCAGGGAAGTAGCGGGGGGCAAGAGACCCAGTACTTC
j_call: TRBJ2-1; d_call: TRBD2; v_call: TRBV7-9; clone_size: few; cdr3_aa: CASSVIAGGRNNEQFF; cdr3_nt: TGTGCCAGCAGCGTAATAGCGGGGGGCCGGAACAATGAGCAGTTCTTC
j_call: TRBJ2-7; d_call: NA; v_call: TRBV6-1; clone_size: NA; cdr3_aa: CASSLSGVGEQYF; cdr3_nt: TGTGCCAGCTCATTATCAGGGGTGGGCGAGCAGTACTTC
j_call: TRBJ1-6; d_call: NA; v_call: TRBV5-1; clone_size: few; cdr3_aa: CASSPQDGSPLHF; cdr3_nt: TGCGCCAGCAGTCCACAGGATGGTTCACCCCTCCACTTT